A few counts support the clone carrying this TCR beta chain. The target antigen is unknown. This record comes from a study of T cell repertoires in cytomegalovirus infection. As for the study in general: It was recently identified HLA-C-restricted and well-studied HLA-B-restricted CMV epitopes that the study used. CMV infection plus the matching HLA type was flagged by public TCR beta signatures. Points from the study as a whole: HLA-C-restricted TCR beta clonotypes specific for CMV led the ex vivo response. Carriers of CMV plus the relevant HLA were identified by cumulative public TCR beta family frequency.

TCRdb reprocessed the reads with MiXCR, giving one entry per CDR3 protein. The data hold under 350,000 distinct CDR3 sequences, with roughly 21% observed a single time. V lost 0 bases and J lost 2, with 13 bases in between. CDR3 size: 16 residues. CDR1 and CDR2 (germline): MNHNY, SVGAGI (reference sequence). The specimen was cultured PBMCs, collected from culture after CMV antigen stimulation. The chain employs TRBV6-6 and TRBJ2-5, with a tentative D call TRBD1 (7 bases). The receptor was isolated from a human donor in good health (CMV status not recorded). Some clones in this sample may be carry-over from other donors' samples. CDR3 in DNA: TGTGCCAGCAGTTACTCGATCCAGGGGGGACAAGAGACCCAGTACTTC. Translated, it gives CASSYSIQGGQETQYF.